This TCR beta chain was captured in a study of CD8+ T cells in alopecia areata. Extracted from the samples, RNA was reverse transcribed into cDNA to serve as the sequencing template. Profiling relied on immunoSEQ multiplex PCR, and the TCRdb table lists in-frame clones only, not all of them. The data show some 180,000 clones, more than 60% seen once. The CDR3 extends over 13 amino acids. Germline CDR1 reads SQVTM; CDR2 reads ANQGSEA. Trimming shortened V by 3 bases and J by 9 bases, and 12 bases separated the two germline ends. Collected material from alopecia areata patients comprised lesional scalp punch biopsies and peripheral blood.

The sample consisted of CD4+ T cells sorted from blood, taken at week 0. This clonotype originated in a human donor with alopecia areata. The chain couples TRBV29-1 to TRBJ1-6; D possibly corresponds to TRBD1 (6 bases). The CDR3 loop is CSVEDRRVSPLHF. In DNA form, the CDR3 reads TGCAGCGTTGAGGACAGAAGGGTTTCACCCCTCCACTTT. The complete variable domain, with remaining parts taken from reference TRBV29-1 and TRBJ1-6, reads SAVISQKPSRDICQRGTSLTIQCQVDSQVTMMFWYRQQPGQSLTLIATANQGSEATYESGFVIDKFPISRPNLTFSTLTVSNMSPEDSSIYLCSVEDRRVSPLHFGNGTRLTVT.